The 21 T cell receptor beta chains below come from one sample, sequenced in a study of cytomegalovirus exposure and HLA in healthy donors (dated by TCRdb to about 2017). The receptor library was made with the immunoSEQ multiplex PCR assay. For the multiplex PCR, a mixture combining 60 forward primers for TCR Vbeta segments and 13 reverse primers for TCR Jbeta segments was used. TCRdb took this table from immuneACCESS and kept in-frame rearrangements with V and J called. Such tables lack part of the clones; where checked against another copy, unresolved V genes explain under half of the gap, and the rest is unexplained. Here the sample has 130,000 to 150,000 clones; 65% to 80% occur a single time. Together, the top ten hold approximately 13% of the sample. Sequenced material: PBMCs. The receptors originated from a middle-aged man in good health and CMV-seropositive.

This clone was recorded only once. The rearrangement joins TRBV18 to TRBJ2-5; D not certain. V lost 2 bases to trimming and J lost 5 bases, with 6 bases between them. The CDR3 length is 12 residues. The germline gives CDR1 KGHSH, CDR2 LQKENI. The CDR3 bases are TGTGCCAGCTCACCAGGTGCGGAGACCCAGTACTTC. This codes for CASSPGAETQYF.

The chain joins TRBV7-9 to TRBJ2-7, with TRBD2 matching 7 bases. J was trimmed by 5 bases and V by 5 bases; bases with no gene match: 6. The CDR3 runs 13 residues. Germline loops: CDR1 SEHNR, CDR2 FQNEAQ (reference sequence). CDR3 loop: CASSPRLAHEQYF. The CDR3, as DNA: TGTGCCAGCAGCCCCCGACTAGCTCACGAGCAGTACTTC.

This rearrangement joins TRBV4-3 to TRBJ2-7; unclear D gene. The germline V and J ends were trimmed by 0 bases and 0 bases, with 9 bases remaining between them. The CDR3 spans 15 residues. The germline CDR1 and CDR2 sequences are LGHNA and YSLEER. For the CDR3, the DNA is TGCGCCAGCAGCCAAGAGGCGCAGGCCTCCTACGAGCAGTACTTC. The encoded protein is CASSQEAQASYEQYF.

The chain combines TRBV25-1 with TRBJ1-1; perhaps TRBD1 as D (5 bases). Germline assignment: CDR1 MGHDK and CDR2 SYGVNS. V dropped 4 bases and J dropped 2 bases, with 14 bases sitting between them. The CDR3 has 15 amino acids. The chain's CDR3 is CASSAPGGVNTEAFF. The CDR3 DNA is TGTGCCAGCAGTGCACCCGGGGGGGTTAACACTGAAGCTTTCTTT.

The chain recombines TRBV14 with TRBJ1-1; TRBD1 aligns across 10 bases. The CDR3 is 19 amino acids. CDR1 is SGHDN, CDR2 FVKESK, per germline. Trimming cost V 1 base and J 0 bases; bases outside gene matches: 11. CDR3 protein: CASSQGALGDRGLNTEAFF. The CDR3 DNA sequence: TGTGCCAGCAGCCAAGGGGCTTTGGGGGACAGGGGACTGAACACTGAAGCTTTCTTT.

This chain links TRBV7-9 with TRBJ1-6, with D tentatively TRBD1 (5 bases). Germline CDR1 SEHNR, CDR2 FQNEAQ (reference sequence). This CDR3 contains 13 residues. Deletions cut 5 bases from V and 10 bases from J, with 12 bases between. The CDR3 sequence: CASSIQGGSPLHF. CDR3 bases: TGTGCCAGCAGCATTCAGGGAGGGTCACCCCTCCACTTT.

The chain has TRBV7-2 and TRBJ2-3; D possibly corresponds to TRBD1 (5 bases). Per the germline V gene, CDR1 is SGHTA and CDR2 is FQGNSA. This CDR3 spans 15 amino acids. V was trimmed by 4 bases and J by 6 bases, leaving 17 bases between them. CDR3 in amino acids: CASSSLPGLGDTQYF. The CDR3 DNA follows: TGTGCCAGCAGCTCCTTGCCAGGGCTGGGGGATACGCAGTATTTT.

This clone occurred once. The rearrangement joins TRBV7-9 to TRBJ1-5; 7 bases agree with TRBD1. Germline lookup yields CDR1 SEHNR and CDR2 FQNEAQ (reference sequence). Trimming cost V 2 bases and J 4 bases; bases outside gene matches: 5. The CDR3 sequence is 15 residues long. CDR3 residues: CASSLQGQLNQPQHF. The CDR3 DNA reads as TGTGCCAGCAGCTTACAGGGACAGCTTAATCAGCCCCAGCATTTT.

This chain uses TRBV9 with TRBJ1-1, with D possibly being TRBD1 (5 bases). CDR1 SGDLS and CDR2 YYNGEE come from the germline V gene. Trimming pared 0 bases from V and 0 bases from J, leaving 12 bases between. The CDR3 runs 16 residues. The DNA for the CDR3 is TGTGCCAGCAGCGTAGGGGGCAGGGCCATGAACACTGAAGCTTTCTTT. It encodes CASSVGGRAMNTEAFF.

The CDR3 loop reads CASSSLGLAGGTSTDTQYF. Here the CDR3 DNA reads TGTGCCAGCAGCTCGTTGGGACTAGCGGGAGGGACTAGCACAGATACGCAGTATTTT. This chain connects TRBV7-6 to TRBJ2-3, with 16 bases identical to TRBD2. Germline CDR1 SGHVS, CDR2 FNYEAQ. V was pared by 4 bases and J by 0 bases, with 7 bases of the junction left unmatched. There are 19 residues in the CDR3. Supplemented by reference TRBV7-6 and TRBJ2-3, the full variable domain reads GAGVSQSPRYKVTKRGQDVALRCDPISGHVSLYWYRQALGQGPEFLTYFNYEAQQDKSGLPNDRFSAERPEGSISTLTIQRTEQRDSAMYRCASSSLGLAGGTSTDTQYFGPGTRLTVL.

This sequence joins TRBV5-6 and TRBJ2-5; the match to TRBD1 covers 8 bases. Germline trimming cut 7 bases from V and 2 bases from J; bases unmatched to any gene: 10. The CDR3 loop spans 15 amino acids. Germline CDR1 is SGHDT and CDR2 is YYEEEE. The CDR3 protein is CASVQGADNQETQYF. DNA of the CDR3: TGTGCCAGCGTTCAGGGGGCCGATAATCAAGAGACCCAGTACTTC.

The chain carries TRBV14 and TRBJ2-2; D call uncertain. The CDR3 runs 13 residues. V lost 2 bases to trimming and J lost 6 bases, with 7 bases between them. From germline, CDR1 is SGHDN and CDR2 FVKESK. The chain's CDR3 is CASSQYQAGELFF. CDR3 bases: TGTGCCAGCAGCCAATACCAGGCCGGGGAGCTGTTTTTT.

As for this clone: Distinct nucleotide sequences in the sample also encode this CDR3. The chain couples TRBV19 to TRBJ2-7, with 8 positions matching TRBD2. Germline loops: CDR1 LNHDA, CDR2 SQIVND (reference sequence). Trimming took 3 bases from V and 0 from J; bases not matched to a gene: 10. The CDR3 loop spans 17 amino acids. DNA for the CDR3: TGTGCCAGTAGTATTGGGGCTAGCGGGTCATTCTCCTACGAGCAGTACTTC. It specifies CASSIGASGSFSYEQYF.

The chain carries TRBV6-5 and TRBJ2-1; no clear D gene. Trimming took off 0 bases at V and 10 bases at J, with 16 bases between the two ends. Germline CDR1 and CDR2: MNHEY and SVGAGI. The CDR3 is 15 amino acids. CDR3 amino acids: CASSYSITTVGEQFF. The CDR3 region has the DNA TGTGCCAGCAGTTACTCGATCACCACAGTGGGCGAGCAGTTCTTC.

This clone occurred once. The chain recombines TRBV6-9 with TRBJ2-1; TRBD2 matches at 7 bases. The CDR3 contains 13 residues. In germline, CDR1 is MNHGY, CDR2 SVAAGI. This CDR3 is CGDTGEGNNEQFF. DNA of the CDR3: TGTGGCGATACGGGGGAGGGGAACAATGAGCAGTTCTTC.

The chain carries TRBV4-2 and TRBJ2-3; the D is unclear. Per germline, CDR1 LGHNA and CDR2 YNFKEQ. The CDR3 is 16 residues long. Trimming took 1 base from V and 0 from J, leaving 11 bases between them. The CDR3 sequence: CASSQAGLSSTDTQYF. DNA for the CDR3: TGTGCCAGCAGCCAAGCCGGTTTATCTAGCACAGATACGCAGTATTTT.

This clone has just a few counts. This CDR3 is CASSDTGVRGYTF. In DNA, the CDR3 is TGTGCCAGTAGTGACACGGGAGTAAGGGGCTACACCTTC. V is TRBV19 and J is TRBJ1-2; the D is unclear. V was shortened by 5 bases and J by 8 bases, with 15 bases between the two germline ends. CDR1 and CDR2 from the germline V gene are LNHDA and SQIVND (reference sequence). CDR3 length equals 13 residues.

The V call is TRBV30, the J call TRBJ2-5; possible D gene TRBD1, 7 bases. Deletions cut 0 bases from V and 7 bases from J, with 15 bases between. This CDR3 region has 14 residues. Germline lookup yields CDR1 GTSNPN and CDR2 SVGIG (reference sequence). The DNA of the CDR3 is TGTGCCTGGAGTGTAGGGCAGGGGGGCAGGACCCAGTACTTC. Encoded protein: CAWSVGQGGRTQYF.

The chain couples TRBV29-1 to TRBJ1-1, with D uncertain. This CDR3 spans 12 amino acids. Germline assignment: CDR1 SQVTM and CDR2 ANQGSEA. V was shortened by 7 bases and J by 0 bases, with 9 bases between the two germline ends. CDR3 sequence: CSAGTVNTEAFF. The CDR3 region has the DNA TGCAGCGCCGGAACAGTGAACACTGAAGCTTTCTTT.

This clone was counted only a few times. This chain links TRBV4-3 with TRBJ2-1, with D tentatively TRBD1 (5 bases). Trimming shortened V by 4 bases and J by 8 bases, and 9 bases separated the two germline ends. Germline CDR1 LGHNA, CDR2 YSLEER. This CDR3 has 12 residues. The CDR3 DNA reads TGCGCCAGCAGCCCCGAAGGGGATGAGCAGTTCTTC. It is translated as CASSPEGDEQFF.

This chain uses TRBV29-1 with TRBJ2-5; 7 bases fit TRBD1. The last part of the DNA fits TRBJ2-7 better; the J call may be wrong. The germline V gene has CDR1 SQVTM and CDR2 ANQGSEA. This CDR3 region has 15 residues. The CDR3 DNA sequence: TGCAGCGTCGTTACAGGGGAAAGGAGCTCCTACGAGCAGTACTTC. The encoded protein is CSVVTGERSSYEQYF.